The clone carrying this TCR beta chain was observed a handful of times. Antigen unknown. This sample is part of a study of cytomegalovirus exposure and HLA in healthy donors. Germline V gene lookup returns CDR1 WNHNN and CDR2 SYGVQD (reference sequence). The CDR3 length is 16 residues. Trimming took 2 bases from V and 3 from J, leaving 14 bases between them. The PCR made use of 60 Vbeta and 13 Jbeta primers. Profiling relied on immunoSEQ multiplex PCR, and the TCRdb table lists in-frame clones only, not all of them. The sample holds 150,000 to 200,000 clones; 82% are singletons and the top ten take approximately 1.5%. Whole-study results and caveats: Earlier analysis looked at TCR beta V segments, and most were productive about 90% or about 30% of the time. For presence/absence analyses, sequencing depth was assumed to be roughly uniform across donors. Some TCR beta chains (around 180 of them) were listed as cytomegalovirus-associated.

Each donor was healthy, and each was a bone marrow donor. The sequenced material came from PBMCs. This sequence originates from a girl between 5 and 17 years old in good health and CMV-seropositive. J is TRBJ2-1 and V is TRBV10-1; the D gene is possibly TRBD2 (5 bases). The CDR3 DNA is TGCGCCAGCAGTGAGACGGACTTCCCCGACTACAATGAGCAGTTCTTC. It encodes CASSETDFPDYNEQFF.